This TCR beta chain was recorded in a study of CD8+ T cells in alopecia areata. cDNA serving as the sequencing template came from extracted, reverse transcribed RNA. Sequencing was performed with immunoSEQ multiplex PCR; in TCRdb, only in-frame clones are kept and a portion is missing. Of about 200,000 clones detected, just under 65% appear once; the ten largest clones hold approximately 1.2%. The J segment lost 3 bases and the V segment lost 5 bases, leaving 6 bases of the junction unmatched. This CDR3 region has 15 residues. Per germline, CDR1 MNHNY and CDR2 SVGAGI (reference sequence). As to treatment: oral pan-JAK inhibitor, 5-10 mg twice daily.

The chain carries TRBV6-6 and TRBJ2-3; 9 nucleotides line up with TRBD2. The source was CD4+ T cells sorted from blood, collected around week 50, from a patient treated with tofacitinib. This receptor was obtained from a human donor with alopecia areata. In DNA form, the CDR3 reads TGTGCCAGCAGTCCAGCGGGGGGTCCTACAGATACGCAGTATTTT. This codes for CASSPAGGPTDTQYF.